Listed here are 9 T cell receptor beta chains from one sample, sequenced in a study of CD8 T cells in Susac syndrome. Roughly 0.45 to 1 ug RNA was reverse transcribed with random hexamers. MiXCR, run by TCRdb on the immunoSEQ multiplex PCR reads, gives a single entry per CDR3 protein. The sample consists of 150,000 to 200,000 distinct CDR3 sequences, roughly 95% of them appearing once. The sample comprised CD4+ T cells from PBMCs. The receptors were gathered from a human donor with multiple sclerosis.

The chain carries TRBV10-3 and TRBJ1-1; D unclear. V dropped 2 bases and J dropped 11 bases, with 9 bases sitting between them. The CDR3 sequence is 11 residues long. Germline assignment: CDR1 ENHRY and CDR2 SYGVKD. The CDR3 region is CAISEGVEAFF. CDR3 nucleotides: TGTGCCATCAGTGAGGGTGTAGAGGCTTTCTTT.

The chain employs TRBV12-3 or TRBV12-4 and TRBJ1-1; the D is unclear. This CDR3 comprises 11 residues. The germline V and J ends were trimmed by 6 bases and 1 base, with 3 bases remaining between them. The CDR3 reads CASRWNTEAFF. For the CDR3, the DNA is TGTGCCAGCAGGTGGAACACTGAAGCTTTCTTT.

CDR3 amino acids: CASTQTSLEQYF. The CDR3 DNA sequence: TGTGCCAGTACACAAACTTCCCTCGAGCAGTACTTC. This chain joins TRBV12-3 or TRBV12-4 and TRBJ2-7; D ambiguous. V gave up 9 bases and J gave up 6 bases, with 15 bases separating them. CDR3 length equals 12 residues.

This chain connects TRBV28 to TRBJ1-2; 12 nucleotides line up with TRBD1. This CDR3 has 14 residues. Germline V gene sequence: CDR1 MDHEN, CDR2 SYDVKM. J was trimmed by 13 bases and V by 4 bases; bases with no gene match: 10. CDR3 loop: CASSSGDRGLVCTF. The CDR3 coding sequence is TGTGCCAGCAGTTCTGGGGACAGGGGGCTGGTATGCACCTTC.

The chain couples TRBV2 to TRBJ2-6; no firm D call. Germline lookup yields CDR1 SNHLY and CDR2 FYNNEI. CDR3 size: 14 residues. V was cut by 11 bases and J by 0 bases, with 11 bases left in between. The CDR3 nucleotides are TGTGCCTCGGCCTGGGGCTCTGGGGCCAACGTCCTGACTTTC. The encoded protein is CASAWGSGANVLTF.

This chain connects TRBV6-6 to TRBJ2-1; weak D call: TRBD1 (6 bases). CDR1 is MNHNY and CDR2 is SVGAGI in the germline V gene (reference sequence). Trimming shortened V by 6 bases and J by 12 bases, and 12 bases separated the two germline ends. The CDR3 contains 11 residues. CDR3 region: CASSRQVAQFF. The CDR3 nucleotides are TGTGCCAGCAGCAGACAGGTCGCGCAGTTCTTC.

The rearrangement links TRBV18 to TRBJ2-5; D possibly corresponds to TRBD2 (6 bases). Looked up from germline, CDR1 is KGHSH and CDR2 is LQKENI. V was shortened by 4 bases and J by 2 bases, with 14 bases between the two germline ends. The CDR3 runs to 15 residues. CDR3 nucleotide sequence: TGTGCCAGCTCACGCGGGGCCCGGGGTCAAGAGACCCAGTACTTC. It yields the protein CASSRGARGQETQYF.

The chain has TRBV6-5 and TRBJ2-3; the D gene is possibly TRBD2 (6 bases). Trimming took 10 bases from V and 6 from J, leaving 17 bases between them. The CDR3 runs 13 residues. Looked up from germline, CDR1 is MNHEY and CDR2 is SVGAGI. CDR3 nucleotides: TGTGCCACGCTGCGACTAGGTGGCGATACGCAGTATTTT. This encodes CATLRLGGDTQYF.

This clonotype was recorded once. This chain joins TRBV20-1 and TRBJ2-2, with D perhaps TRBD1 or TRBD2 (6 bases each). CDR3 length equals 14 residues. The V gene lost 6 bases and the J gene lost 7 bases, with 18 bases spanning the gap. Germline V gives CDR1 DFQATT, CDR2 SNEGSKA (reference sequence). Here the CDR3 reads CSAAPSGAIGELFF. The CDR3, as DNA: TGCAGTGCGGCACCGTCGGGGGCAATCGGGGAGCTGTTTTTT.